This record concerns one T cell receptor (beta chain) sequence. Its antigen is currently unknown. Clones were read by immunoSEQ multiplex PCR, and TCRdb kept only the in-frame ones, dropping some. The table lists about 360,000 clones, roughly 89% of them singletons. These data originate in a study of cytomegalovirus exposure and HLA in healthy donors. Turning to the study itself: Later, an analysis reported that the 95 to 150 validation repertoires had used the same platform as the 500 to 800 first-cohort repertoires. The study's findings and limits: Researchers counted roughly 150 TCR beta chains as cytomegalovirus-associated.

With 1 base clipped from V and 7 bases from J, the junction kept 8 bases outside the gene matches. The CDR3 extends over 14 amino acids. The germline V gene encodes CDR1 SGHKS and CDR2 YYEKEE (reference sequence). The TCR originated in a woman in her late teens or twenties in good health and CMV-seronegative. The sequenced material came from PBMCs. The chain uses TRBV5-5 and TRBJ2-7; 7 nucleotides line up with TRBD1. DNA for the CDR3: TGTGCCAGCAGCTTGTGGGGACAGACCCTAGAGCAGTACTTC. Residues: CASSLWGQTLEQYF.